These 22 T cell receptor beta chains came from one sample sequenced in a study of OX40 agonist ivuxolimab in advanced cancers. TCRdb keeps only in-frame clones here, not all; method: immunoSEQ multiplex PCR. This sample yields about 89,000 clones, of which 85% to 95% are seen a single time; 0.25% to 0.3% belongs to the top ten. Material: CD4+ or CD8+ T cells sorted from blood, obtained in a trial of the OX40 agonist ivuxolimab. Receptors originate from an adult with an advanced solid tumor such as melanoma, head and neck, liver or kidney cancer.

On this clone itself: Different DNA sequences within this sample yield the same CDR3. The CDR3 DNA follows: TGTGCCAGCAGTAGCGGGAGCTCCTACAATGAGCAGTTCTTC. Protein sequence: CASSSGSSYNEQFF. The J gene is TRBJ2-1, the V gene TRBV7-3, with 9 positions matching TRBD2. Per the germline V gene, CDR1 is SGHTA and CDR2 is FQGTGA. The CDR3 spans 14 residues. V shed 6 bases, J shed 0 bases, and the junction held 0 bases outside the gene matches. Supplemented by reference TRBV7-3 and TRBJ2-1, the full variable domain reads GAGVSQTPSNKVTEKGKYVELRCDPISGHTALYWYRQSLGQGPEFLIYFQGTGAADDSGLPNDRFFAVRPEGSVSTLKIQRTERGDSAVYLCASSSGSSYNEQFFGPGTRLTVL.

Only one count was recorded for this clone. The chain uses TRBV7-6 and TRBJ1-1; the D is unclear. This CDR3 is built from 13 residues. Germline V lookup: CDR1 SGHVS, CDR2 FNYEAQ. V was cut by 3 bases and J by 0 bases, with 5 bases left in between. In DNA, the CDR3 is TGTGCCAGCAGCTTCAGCCTGAACACTGAAGCTTTCTTT. The encoded protein is CASSFSLNTEAFF.

The CDR3 is CASSRGLAGPYEQYF. CDR3 DNA: TGTGCCAGCAGCCGCGGACTAGCGGGGCCCTACGAGCAGTACTTC. The rearrangement links TRBV14 to TRBJ2-7; 12 nucleotides match TRBD2. Looked up from germline, CDR1 is SGHDN and CDR2 is FVKESK. The trim removed 4 bases at V and 2 bases at J, leaving 3 bases unmatched. The CDR3 is 15 amino acids. The entire variable domain, with the rest obtained from reference TRBV14 and TRBJ2-7, is as follows: EAGVTQFPSHSVIEKGQTVTLRCDPISGHDNLYWYRRVMGKEIKFLLHFVKESKQDESGMPNNRFLAERTGGTYSTLKVQPAELEDSGVYFCASSRGLAGPYEQYFGPGTRLTVT.

J is TRBJ1-5 and V is TRBV6-5, with 8 bases matching TRBD1. The germline V gene encodes CDR1 MNHEY and CDR2 SVGAGI. This CDR3 has 14 amino acids. V lost 4 bases and J lost 7; bases outside the gene matches: 6. The CDR3 reads CASSLYRGVQPQHF. CDR3 nucleotides: TGTGCCAGCAGTTTATACAGGGGGGTCCAGCCCCAGCATTTT.

The V gene is TRBV5-8, the J gene TRBJ1-2, with no clear D. CDR1 and CDR2 (germline): SGHTS, YDEGEE. CDR3 length: 14 residues. V lost 0 bases, J lost 7 bases, and 13 bases lay in between. DNA for the CDR3: TGTGCCAGCAGCTTGGCGGCCAGCTTCCGTGGCTACACCTTC. Its protein is CASSLAASFRGYTF.

This rearrangement joins TRBV5-1 to TRBJ1-2, with 8 bases fitting TRBD1. J gave up 4 bases and V 5 bases, and 7 bases lay outside the gene matches. CDR3 length: 14 amino acids. From germline, CDR1 is SGHRS and CDR2 YFSETQ. CDR3 nucleotides: TGCGCCAGCAGACCTGACAGGGGATCCTATGGCTACACCTTC. Translation: CASRPDRGSYGYTF.

The chain recombines TRBV30 with TRBJ2-7, with D possibly being TRBD1 (6 bases). CDR1 GTSNPN and CDR2 SVGIG come from the germline V gene (reference sequence). CDR3 length: 15 amino acids. Between the trimmed V and J ends, which lost 2 bases and 7 bases, there was a span of 21 bases. CDR3 sequence: CAWSIRTSGVGEQYF. CDR3 sequence (DNA): TGTGCCTGGAGTATACGGACGTCAGGGGTGGGTGAGCAGTACTTC.

The chain couples TRBV7-2 to TRBJ1-6; weak D call: TRBD1 (5 bases). The ends were cut back, 4 bases at V and 8 bases at J, with 12 bases in the middle. The CDR3 is 14 residues long. Looked up from germline, CDR1 is SGHTA and CDR2 is FQGNSA. DNA of the CDR3: TGTGCCAGCAGCTCGGGGGGGAGCTATTCACCCCTCCACTTT. Protein: CASSSGGSYSPLHF.

The chain combines TRBV15 with TRBJ2-3; TRBD1 agrees at 8 bases. J gave up 4 bases and V 0 bases, and 3 bases lay outside the gene matches. The CDR3 runs to 15 residues. Germline values: CDR1 LNHNV, CDR2 YYDKDF (reference sequence). CDR3 sequence reads: CATSRDLQGADTQYF. DNA for the CDR3: TGTGCCACCAGCAGAGATCTACAGGGGGCAGATACGCAGTATTTT.

This clone was detected once. The CDR3 spells CASSYSSDGEQFF. In DNA, the CDR3 is TGTGCCAGCAGTTACTCGAGTGATGGTGAGCAGTTCTTC. This chain connects TRBV6-6 to TRBJ2-1; D call uncertain. The V and J ends lost 0 bases and 9 bases respectively, with 9 bases between them. The CDR3 is 13 residues long. The germline V gene has CDR1 MNHNY and CDR2 SVGAGI (reference sequence).

This chain joins TRBV6-6 and TRBJ2-7; 7 bases align to TRBD1. The J segment lost 5 bases and the V segment lost 7 bases, leaving 11 bases of the junction unmatched. Per germline, CDR1 MNHNY and CDR2 SVGAGI (reference sequence). The CDR3 is made up of 14 amino acids. The CDR3 here is CASNYQQGYNEQYV. The DNA for the CDR3 is TGTGCCAGCAACTACCAACAGGGGTACAACGAGCAGTACGTC.

V and J are TRBV6-1 and TRBJ2-5, with TRBD1 as a possible D gene (6 bases). Germline CDR1 reads MNHNS; CDR2 reads SASEGT. The length of the CDR3 is 14 residues. Trimming left V 5 bases short and J 5 bases short, with 15 bases between. DNA for the CDR3: TGTGCCAGCAGTCACAGGGTAGTGGTGGAGACCCAGTACTTC. Its protein product is CASSHRVVVETQYF.

V usage is TRBV5-6 and J usage is TRBJ2-2; 7 bases map to TRBD1. The CDR3 has 14 amino acids. Germline trimming cut 4 bases from V and 4 bases from J; bases unmatched to any gene: 4. Looked up from germline, CDR1 is SGHDT and CDR2 is YYEEEE. CDR3 sequence (DNA): TGTGCCAGCAGCAGGGGGCCCTCCACCGGGGAGCTGTTTTTT. Its protein is CASSRGPSTGELFF.

The rearrangement uses TRBV5-1 and TRBJ2-3; TRBD2 matches 7 bases. Germline V gene sequence: CDR1 SGHRS, CDR2 YFSETQ. This CDR3 is built from 15 residues. Trimming cost V 4 bases and J 0 bases; bases outside gene matches: 5. CDR3 amino acids: CASSKPSGSTDTQYF. In DNA form, the CDR3 reads TGCGCCAGCAGCAAACCTAGCGGAAGCACAGATACGCAGTATTTT.

The CDR3 DNA is TGTGCCAGCAGCGTTCAGGGGGTCCGACAGCCCCAGCATTTT. This encodes CASSVQGVRQPQHF. V usage is TRBV11-2 and J usage is TRBJ1-5; 7 bases match TRBD1. The CDR3 runs to 14 residues. Trimming at V came to 5 bases and at J to 7 bases, leaving 8 bases not matched to a gene. The germline CDR1 and CDR2 sequences are SGHAT and FQNNGV.

This chain connects TRBV7-9 to TRBJ2-7; D ambiguous. Trimming took 4 bases from V and 11 from J, leaving 12 bases between them. Germline V gene sequence: CDR1 SEHNR, CDR2 FQNEAQ (reference sequence). The CDR3 extends over 11 amino acids. CDR3 DNA: TGTGCCAGCAGCTGGGTCTCCGAAAAGTACTTC. As protein: CASSWVSEKYF. Based on the CDR3 plus reference TRBV7-9 and TRBJ2-7, the full variable domain is DTGVSQNPRHKITKRGQNVTFRCDPISEHNRLYWYRQTLGQGPEFLTYFQNEAQLEKSRLLSDRFSAERPKGSFSTLEIQRTEQGDSAMYLCASSWVSEKYFGPGTRLTVT.

This clone occurred once. The chain is built from TRBV6-6 and TRBJ2-7, with D possibly called TRBD1 or TRBD2 (5 bases each). Trimming took 5 bases from V and 2 from J, leaving 13 bases between them. From germline, CDR1 is MNHNY and CDR2 SVGAGI (reference sequence). The length of the CDR3 is 14 residues. In DNA, the CDR3 is TGTGCCAGCAGTACCTGGGACGCCACCTACGAGCAGTACTTC. Translation: CASSTWDATYEQYF.

The chain combines TRBV7-8 with TRBJ2-1; 9 bases are a match to TRBD2. The germline V gene has CDR1 SGHVS and CDR2 FQNEAQ. The CDR3 contains 15 residues. The junction had 7 bases not matched to a gene; V was cut back by 2 bases and J by 8 bases. CDR3 in DNA: TGTGCCAGCAGCTTAAGGCGGGGGGGCCCCGATGAGCAGTTCTTC. Protein product: CASSLRRGGPDEQFF.

V gene TRBV4-2 combines with J gene TRBJ2-1; D is possibly TRBD2 (7 bases). The CDR3 is 16 residues long. Trimming removed 0 bases from V and 8 bases from J, with 17 bases in between. CDR1 is LGHNA, CDR2 YNFKEQ, per germline. The CDR3 DNA follows: TGTGCCAGCAGCCAAGATGGGAGGGGGGGTAGCGATGAGCAGTTCTTC. This translates into CASSQDGRGGSDEQFF.

In DNA form, the CDR3 reads TGTGCCAGCAGTGCGGACCTCACCTACGAGCAGTACTTC. This translates into CASSADLTYEQYF. J is TRBJ2-7 and V is TRBV6-6, with D uncertain. The V gene lost 5 bases and the J gene lost 2 bases, with 10 bases spanning the gap. The CDR3 is 13 amino acids. Looked up from germline, CDR1 is MNHNY and CDR2 is SVGAGI (reference sequence).

This clone is a singleton in its sample. The rearrangement joins TRBV4-3 to TRBJ1-1; D not certain. Germline V gene data show CDR1 as LGHNA and CDR2 as YSLEER. The CDR3 is made up of 14 amino acids. The V end lost 0 bases, the J end lost 3 bases, and 8 bases lay between the germline ends. The CDR3: CASSQDVGYTEAFF. In nucleotides, the CDR3 is TGCGCCAGCAGCCAAGATGTTGGATACACTGAAGCTTTCTTT.

The V call is TRBV5-1, the J call TRBJ2-5; D is undetermined. The germline gives CDR1 SGHRS, CDR2 YFSETQ. V was trimmed by 4 bases and J by 5 bases, leaving 12 bases between them. This CDR3 comprises 13 residues. The CDR3 here is CASSLTPGETQYF. As DNA, the CDR3 is TGCGCCAGCAGCCTAACCCCCGGGGAGACCCAGTACTTC.